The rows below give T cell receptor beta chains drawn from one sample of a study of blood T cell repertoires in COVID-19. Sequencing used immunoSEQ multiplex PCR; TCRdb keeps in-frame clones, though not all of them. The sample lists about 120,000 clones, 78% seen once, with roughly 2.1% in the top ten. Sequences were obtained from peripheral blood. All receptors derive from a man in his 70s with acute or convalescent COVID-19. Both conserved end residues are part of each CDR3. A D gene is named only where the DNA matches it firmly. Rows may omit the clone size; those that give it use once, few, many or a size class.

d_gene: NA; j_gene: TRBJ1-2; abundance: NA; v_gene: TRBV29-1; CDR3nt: TGCAGCGTGACAGGTACTAACTATGGCTACACCTTC; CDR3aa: CSVTGTNYGYTF
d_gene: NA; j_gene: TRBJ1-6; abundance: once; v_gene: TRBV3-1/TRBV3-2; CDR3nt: TGTGCCAGCAGCCAAGGTCGGGGAGGCAATTCACCCCTCCACTTT; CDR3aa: CASSQGRGGNSPLHF
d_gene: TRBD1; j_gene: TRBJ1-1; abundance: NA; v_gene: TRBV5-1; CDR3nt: TGCGCCAGCAGCTGGGACGGACAGGGCACTGCTGAAGCTTTCTTT; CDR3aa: CASSWDGQGTAEAFF
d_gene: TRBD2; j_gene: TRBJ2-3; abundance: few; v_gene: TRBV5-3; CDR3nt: TGTGCCAGAAGCAATGACTCGGTGACTAGCGGGGCCTCCACAGATACGCAGTATTTT; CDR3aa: CARSNDSVTSGASTDTQYF
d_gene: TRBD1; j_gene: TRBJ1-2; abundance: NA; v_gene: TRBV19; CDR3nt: TGTGCCAGTAGTCAGGGGACAGACCGCTATGGCTACACCTTC; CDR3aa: CASSQGTDRYGYTF
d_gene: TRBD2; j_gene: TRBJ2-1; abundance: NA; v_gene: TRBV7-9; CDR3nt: TGTGCCAGCAGCCCGATAGGGACTAGTGGGGGGGCGGAGCAGTTCTTC; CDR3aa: CASSPIGTSGGAEQFF
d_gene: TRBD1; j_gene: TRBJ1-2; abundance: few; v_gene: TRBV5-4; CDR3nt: TGTGCCAGCAGCTTAGACCCGGGACAGGGCTATGGCTACACCTTC; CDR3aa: CASSLDPGQGYGYTF
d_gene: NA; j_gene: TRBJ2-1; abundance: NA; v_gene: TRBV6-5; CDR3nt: TGTGCCAGCGCCGTCAAGGGGCGCCCCGGGAATGAGCAGTTCTTC; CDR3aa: CASAVKGRPGNEQFF
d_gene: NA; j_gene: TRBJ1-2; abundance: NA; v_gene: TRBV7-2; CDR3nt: TGTGCCAGCAGCTACCGGGAAACGAGCTATGGCTACACCTTC; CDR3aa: CASSYRETSYGYTF
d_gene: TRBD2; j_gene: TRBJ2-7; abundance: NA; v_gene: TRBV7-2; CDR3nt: TGTGCCAGCAGCTCGCTAGTGGGACGACTAGCGGGGGTCTACGAGCAGTACTTC; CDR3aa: CASSSLVGRLAGVYEQYF
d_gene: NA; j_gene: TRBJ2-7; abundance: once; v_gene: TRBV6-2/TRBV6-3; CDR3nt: TGTGCCAGCAGTGAGTTTTACTACGAGCAGTACTTC; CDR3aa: CASSEFYYEQYF
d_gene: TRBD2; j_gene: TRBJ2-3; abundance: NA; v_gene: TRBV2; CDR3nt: TGTGCCAGCAGCGGACTAGCGGGGAGCACAGATACGCAGTATTTT; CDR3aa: CASSGLAGSTDTQYF
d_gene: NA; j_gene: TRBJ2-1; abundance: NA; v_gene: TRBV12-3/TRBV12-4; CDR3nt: TGTGCCAGCAGTTCTTACAATGAGCAGTTCTTC; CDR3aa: CASSSYNEQFF
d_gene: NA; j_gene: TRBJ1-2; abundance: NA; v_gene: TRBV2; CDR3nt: TGTGCCAGCAGTGCGGACAGTAACTATGGCTACACCTTC; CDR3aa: CASSADSNYGYTF
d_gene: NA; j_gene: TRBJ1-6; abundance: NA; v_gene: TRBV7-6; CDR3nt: TGTGCCAGCAGCCTTAATTCACCCCTCCACTTT; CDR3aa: CASSLNSPLHF
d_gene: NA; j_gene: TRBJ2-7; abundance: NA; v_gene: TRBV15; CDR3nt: TGTGCCACCAGCAGGGACACTGACTACGAGCAGTACTTC; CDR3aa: CATSRDTDYEQYF
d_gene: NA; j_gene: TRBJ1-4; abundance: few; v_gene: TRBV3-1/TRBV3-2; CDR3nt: TGTGCCAGCAGCCAGAGGACAGTTAATGAAAAACTGTTTTTT; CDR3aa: CASSQRTVNEKLFF
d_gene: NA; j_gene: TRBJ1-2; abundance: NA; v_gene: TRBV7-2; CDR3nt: TGTGCCAGCAGCTTAGACAGGGTCCATGGCTACACCTTC; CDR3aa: CASSLDRVHGYTF
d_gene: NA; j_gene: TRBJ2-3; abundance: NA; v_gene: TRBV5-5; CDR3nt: TGTGCCAGCAGCTTTCGGACACCCTCCACAGATACGCAGTATTTT; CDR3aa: CASSFRTPSTDTQYF
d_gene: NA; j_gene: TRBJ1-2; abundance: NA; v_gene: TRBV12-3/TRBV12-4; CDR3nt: TGTGCCAGCAGTTCAGGACAGAACTATGGCTACACCTTC; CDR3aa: CASSSGQNYGYTF
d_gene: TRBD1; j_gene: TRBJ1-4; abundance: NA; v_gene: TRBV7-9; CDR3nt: TGTGCCAGCACCCTCGAGGGGGCAGTTGAAAAACTGTTTTTT; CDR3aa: CASTLEGAVEKLFF
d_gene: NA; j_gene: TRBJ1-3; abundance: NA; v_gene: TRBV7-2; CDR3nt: TGTGCCAGCAGCCCACATCTTGGAAACACCATATATTTT; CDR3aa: CASSPHLGNTIYF
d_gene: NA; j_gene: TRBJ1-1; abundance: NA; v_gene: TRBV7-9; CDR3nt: TGTGCCAGCAGCTCGAGGGCCCGCGTGAACACTGAAGCTTTCTTT; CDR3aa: CASSSRARVNTEAFF
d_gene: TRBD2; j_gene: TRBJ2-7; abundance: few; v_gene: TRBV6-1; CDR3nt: TGTGCCAGCAGTGTCCCGGGGACTAGCGGCCTCTACTCCTACGAGCAGTACTTC; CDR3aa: CASSVPGTSGLYSYEQYF
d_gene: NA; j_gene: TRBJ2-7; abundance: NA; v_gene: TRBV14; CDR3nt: TGTGCCAGCAGCCCTACAGGTGGCGGTACCTACGAGCAGTACTTC; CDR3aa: CASSPTGGGTYEQYF
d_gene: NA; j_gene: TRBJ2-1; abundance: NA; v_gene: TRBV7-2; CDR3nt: TGTGCCAGCAGCTTTTACAGACTAGTTTCCAATGAGCAGTTCTTC; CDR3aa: CASSFYRLVSNEQFF
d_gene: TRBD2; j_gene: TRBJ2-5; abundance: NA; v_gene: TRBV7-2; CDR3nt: TGTGCCAGCAGCTTAGCGATAGCGGGGGGGCATACGGAGACCCAGTACTTC; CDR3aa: CASSLAIAGGHTETQYF
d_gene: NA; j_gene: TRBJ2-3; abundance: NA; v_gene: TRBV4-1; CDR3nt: TGCGCCAGCAGCCCCCAGCAGCGGGCCACAGATACGCAGTATTTT; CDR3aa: CASSPQQRATDTQYF
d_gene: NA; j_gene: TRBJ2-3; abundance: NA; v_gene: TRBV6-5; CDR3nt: TGTGCCAGCAGTTACCAGGCAGCCCCAGATACGCAGTATTTT; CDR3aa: CASSYQAAPDTQYF
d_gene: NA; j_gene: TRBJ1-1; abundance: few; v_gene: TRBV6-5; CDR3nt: TGTGCCAGCGCGGAGGGAAGAGTGGTGTGGGCTGAAGCTTTCTTT; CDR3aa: CASAEGRVVWAEAFF
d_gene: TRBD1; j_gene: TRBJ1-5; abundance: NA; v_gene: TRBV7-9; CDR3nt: TGTGCCAGCAGCGCCCGGGACAGTTATAGCAATCAGCCCCAGCATTTT; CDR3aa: CASSARDSYSNQPQHF
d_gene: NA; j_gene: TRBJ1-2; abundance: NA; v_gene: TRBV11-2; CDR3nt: TGTGCCAGCAGCTTAGACGAATTAGGGCGGACAGATCATGGCTACACCTTC; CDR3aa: CASSLDELGRTDHGYTF
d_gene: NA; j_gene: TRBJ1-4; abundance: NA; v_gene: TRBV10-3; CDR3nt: TGTGCCATCAGTGCCGGGGGTTCTAATGAAAAACTGTTTTTT; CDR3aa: CAISAGGSNEKLFF
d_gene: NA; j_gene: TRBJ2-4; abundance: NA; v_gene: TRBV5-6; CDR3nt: TGTGCCAGCAGCTCCGAGACGGGAGCCAAAAACATTCAGTACTTC; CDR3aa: CASSSETGAKNIQYF
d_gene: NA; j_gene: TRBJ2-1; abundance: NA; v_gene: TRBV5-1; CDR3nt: TGCGCCAGCAGCTTGGGGGCAGGGATTGTCAATGAGCAGTTCTTC; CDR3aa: CASSLGAGIVNEQFF
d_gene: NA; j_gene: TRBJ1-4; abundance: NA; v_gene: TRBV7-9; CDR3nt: TGTGCCAGCAGCTTAGGGGGAGCTAATGAAAAACTGTTTTTT; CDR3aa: CASSLGGANEKLFF
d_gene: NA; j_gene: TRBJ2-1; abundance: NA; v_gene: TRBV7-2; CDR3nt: TGTGCCAGCTTGAGGGGGGGACTTTACAATGAGCAGTTCTTC; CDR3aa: CASLRGGLYNEQFF
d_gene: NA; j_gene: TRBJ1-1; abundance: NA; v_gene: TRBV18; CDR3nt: TGTGCCAGCTCACGCGGATCGGACAGTAGGAACACTGAAGCTTTCTTT; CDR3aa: CASSRGSDSRNTEAFF
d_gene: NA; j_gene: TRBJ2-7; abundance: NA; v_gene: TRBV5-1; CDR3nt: TGCGCCAGCAGCTACTCACCTGGGAGGTCCGAGCAGTACTTC; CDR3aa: CASSYSPGRSEQYF
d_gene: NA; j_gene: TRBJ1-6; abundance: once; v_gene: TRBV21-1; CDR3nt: TGTGCCAGCAGCCAAAGACCAGGGCCCCACTTT; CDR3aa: CASSQRPGPHF
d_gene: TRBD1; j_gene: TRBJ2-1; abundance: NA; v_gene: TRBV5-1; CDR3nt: TGCGCCAGCAGTGACGGTGGGACAGTTTACAATGAGCAGTTCTTC; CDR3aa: CASSDGGTVYNEQFF
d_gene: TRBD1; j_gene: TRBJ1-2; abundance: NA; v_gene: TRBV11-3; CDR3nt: TGTGCCAGCAGCTTAGAGTCCGGGACAGGGGCCTATGGCTACACCTTC; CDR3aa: CASSLESGTGAYGYTF
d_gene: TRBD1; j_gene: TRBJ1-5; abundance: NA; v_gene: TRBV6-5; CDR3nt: TGTGCCAGCAGGGAGGGACAGCGGGTCGGGCCCCAGCATTTT; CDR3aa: CASREGQRVGPQHF
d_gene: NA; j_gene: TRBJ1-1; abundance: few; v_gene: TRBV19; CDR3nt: TGTGCCAGTAGTTCTCGGACGGGAGAAGCTTTCTTT; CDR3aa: CASSSRTGEAFF
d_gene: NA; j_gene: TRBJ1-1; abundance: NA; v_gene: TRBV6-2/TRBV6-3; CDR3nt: TGTGCCAGCAGTTACCTTGACGTCTACAGTGAAGCTTTCTTT; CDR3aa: CASSYLDVYSEAFF
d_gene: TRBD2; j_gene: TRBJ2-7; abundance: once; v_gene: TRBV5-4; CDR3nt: TGTGCCAGCAGTAGCAAGCGCGGGAGCTCCTACGAGCAGTACTTC; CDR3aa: CASSSKRGSSYEQYF
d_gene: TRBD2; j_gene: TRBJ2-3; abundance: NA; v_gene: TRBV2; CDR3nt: TGTGCCAGCAGTGAAACTAGCGGGGGGGCGTATACGCAGTATTTT; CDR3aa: CASSETSGGAYTQYF
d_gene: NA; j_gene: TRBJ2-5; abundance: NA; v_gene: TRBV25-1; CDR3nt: TGTGCCAGCAACCGGGGCCAAGAGACCCAGTACTTC; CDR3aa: CASNRGQETQYF
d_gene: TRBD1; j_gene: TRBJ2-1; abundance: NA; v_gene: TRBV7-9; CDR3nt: TGTGCCAGCAGCTGGACAGGGTACAATGAGCAGTTCTTC; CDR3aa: CASSWTGYNEQFF
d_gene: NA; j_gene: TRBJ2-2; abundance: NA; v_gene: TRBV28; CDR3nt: TGTGCCAGCAGTCCCCACCCCCCACAGAACACCGGGGAGCTGTTTTTT; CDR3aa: CASSPHPPQNTGELFF
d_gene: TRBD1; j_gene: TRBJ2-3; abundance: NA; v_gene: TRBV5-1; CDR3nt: TGCGCCAGCAGCTTCAGTAAGGGGGCTGCAGATACGCAGTATTTT; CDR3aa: CASSFSKGAADTQYF
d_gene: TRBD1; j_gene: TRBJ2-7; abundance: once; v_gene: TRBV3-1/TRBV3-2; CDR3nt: TGTGCCAGCAGCCAAGATATTACAGGGGCCGAGCAGTACTTC; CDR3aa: CASSQDITGAEQYF